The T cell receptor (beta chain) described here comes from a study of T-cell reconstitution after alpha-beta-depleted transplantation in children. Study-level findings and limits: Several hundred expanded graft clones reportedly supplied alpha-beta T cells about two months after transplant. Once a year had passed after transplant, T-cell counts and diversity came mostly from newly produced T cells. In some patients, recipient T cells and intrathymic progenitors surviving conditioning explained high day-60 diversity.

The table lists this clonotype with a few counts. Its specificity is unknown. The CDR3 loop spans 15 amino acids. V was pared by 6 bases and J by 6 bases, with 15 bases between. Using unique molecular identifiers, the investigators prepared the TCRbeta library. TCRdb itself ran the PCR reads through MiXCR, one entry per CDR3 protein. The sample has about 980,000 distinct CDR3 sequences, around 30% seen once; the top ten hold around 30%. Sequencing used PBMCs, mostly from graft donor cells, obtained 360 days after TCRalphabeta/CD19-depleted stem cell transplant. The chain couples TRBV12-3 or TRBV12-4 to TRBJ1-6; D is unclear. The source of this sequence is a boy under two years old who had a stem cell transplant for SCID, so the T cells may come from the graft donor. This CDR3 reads CASSDGGVGNSPLHF. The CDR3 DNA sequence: TGTGCCAGCAGCGACGGCGGTGTGGGTAATTCACCCCTCCACTTT.